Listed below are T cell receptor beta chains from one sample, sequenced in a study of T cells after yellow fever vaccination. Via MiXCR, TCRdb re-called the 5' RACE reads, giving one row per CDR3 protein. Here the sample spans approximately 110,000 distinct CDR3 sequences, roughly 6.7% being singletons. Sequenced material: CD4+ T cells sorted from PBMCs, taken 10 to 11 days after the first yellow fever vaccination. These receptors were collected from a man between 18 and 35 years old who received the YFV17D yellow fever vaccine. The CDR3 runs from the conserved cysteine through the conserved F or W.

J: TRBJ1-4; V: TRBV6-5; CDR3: CASSWLGQDEKLFF
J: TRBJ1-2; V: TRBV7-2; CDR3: CASSSGWTGDGYTF
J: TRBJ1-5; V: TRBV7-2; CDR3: CASSLGGTDTYQPQHF
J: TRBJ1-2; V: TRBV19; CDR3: CASSLPGQASYGYTF
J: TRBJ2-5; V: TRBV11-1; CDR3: CASSLTGAQETQYF
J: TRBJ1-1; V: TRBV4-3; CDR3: CASSQDWNTEAFF
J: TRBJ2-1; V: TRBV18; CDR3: CASSPLNEQFF
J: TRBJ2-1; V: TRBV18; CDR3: CASSRTGWDEQFF
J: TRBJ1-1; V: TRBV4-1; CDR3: CASSQDSGGNTEAFF
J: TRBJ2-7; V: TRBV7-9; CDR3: CASSLGTLAYEQYF
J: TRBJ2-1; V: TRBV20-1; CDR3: CSARRFSGLGGEQFF
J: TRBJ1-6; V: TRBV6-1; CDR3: CASSEFPSSPLHF
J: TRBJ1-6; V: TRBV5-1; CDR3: CASSLEGELARSPLHF
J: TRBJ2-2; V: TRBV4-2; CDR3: CASSRIRGVNTGELFF
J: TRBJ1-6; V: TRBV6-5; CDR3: CASSYVVGKGDSPLHF
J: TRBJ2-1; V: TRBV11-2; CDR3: CASSLEPRGGSNEQFF
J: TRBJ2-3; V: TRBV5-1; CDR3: CASSFADTQYF
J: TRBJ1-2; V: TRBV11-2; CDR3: CASSPAGRQGLSIYGYTF
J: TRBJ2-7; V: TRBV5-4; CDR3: CASSFPESYEQYF
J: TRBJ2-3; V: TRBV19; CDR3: CASRLTATDTQYF
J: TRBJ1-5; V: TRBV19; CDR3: CASSSGTAYSNQPQHF
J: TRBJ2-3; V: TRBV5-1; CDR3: CASSLLAGAADTQYF
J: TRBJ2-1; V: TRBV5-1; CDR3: CASSLAMVNEQFF
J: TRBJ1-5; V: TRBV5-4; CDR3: CASSYPERNQPQHF
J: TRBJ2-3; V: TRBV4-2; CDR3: CASSFQGGGDTQYF
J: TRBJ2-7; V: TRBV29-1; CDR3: CSVEEVGEQYF
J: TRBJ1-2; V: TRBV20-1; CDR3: CSASPLNYGYTF
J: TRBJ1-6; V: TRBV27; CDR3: CASSLLGGNSPLHF
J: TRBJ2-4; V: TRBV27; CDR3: CASSPLAVAKNIQYF
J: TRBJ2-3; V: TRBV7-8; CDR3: CASSSGWGTDTQYF
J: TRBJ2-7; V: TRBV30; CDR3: CAVQGAYEQYF
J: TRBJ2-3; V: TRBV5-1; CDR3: CASSLHSTITTDTQYF
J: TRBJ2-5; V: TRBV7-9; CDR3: CASSLFTSGVRETQYF
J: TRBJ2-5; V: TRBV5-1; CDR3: CASSLWGPGETQYF
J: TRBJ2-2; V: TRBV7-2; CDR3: CASSFAGAGELFF
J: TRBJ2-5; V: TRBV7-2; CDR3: CASSSLAGSTQTQYF
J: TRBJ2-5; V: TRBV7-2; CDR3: CASSGGSSGPETQYF
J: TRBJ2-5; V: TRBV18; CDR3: CASSPQKQGVQETQYF
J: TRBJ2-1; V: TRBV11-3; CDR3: CASSLGGDDNEQFF
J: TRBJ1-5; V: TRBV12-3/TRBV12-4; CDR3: CASSLFSNQPQHF
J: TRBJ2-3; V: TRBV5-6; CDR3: CASSLGVFTDTQYF
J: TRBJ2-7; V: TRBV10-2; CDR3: CASRAETEQYF
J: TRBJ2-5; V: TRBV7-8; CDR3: CASRLRGRLAGGGQETQYF
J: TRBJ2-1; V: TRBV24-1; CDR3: CATSDFRHPYNEQFF